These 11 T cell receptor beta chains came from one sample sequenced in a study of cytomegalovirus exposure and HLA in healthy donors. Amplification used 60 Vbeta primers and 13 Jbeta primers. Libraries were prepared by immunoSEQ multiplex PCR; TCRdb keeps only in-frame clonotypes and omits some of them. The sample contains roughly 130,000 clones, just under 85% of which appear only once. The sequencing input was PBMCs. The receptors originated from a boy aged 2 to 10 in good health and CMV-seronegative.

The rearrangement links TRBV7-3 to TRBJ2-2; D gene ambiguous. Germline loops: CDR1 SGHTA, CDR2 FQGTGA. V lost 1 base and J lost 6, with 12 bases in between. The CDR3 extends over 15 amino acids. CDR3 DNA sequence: TGTGCCAGCAGCTTAATGGCACCTGATCCCGGGGAGCTGTTTTTT. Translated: CASSLMAPDPGELFF.

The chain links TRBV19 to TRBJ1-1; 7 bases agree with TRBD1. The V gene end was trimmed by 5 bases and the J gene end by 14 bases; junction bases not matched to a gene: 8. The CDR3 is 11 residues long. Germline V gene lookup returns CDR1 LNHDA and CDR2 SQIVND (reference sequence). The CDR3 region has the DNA TGTGCCAGTAGTTTCCGGGACAGCCAATTCTTT. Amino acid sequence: CASSFRDSQFF.

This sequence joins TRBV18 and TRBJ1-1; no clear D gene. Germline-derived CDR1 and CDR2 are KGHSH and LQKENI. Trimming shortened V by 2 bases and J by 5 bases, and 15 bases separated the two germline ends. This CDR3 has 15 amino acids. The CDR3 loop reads CASSPGEGGRTEAFF. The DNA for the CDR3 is TGTGCCAGCTCACCAGGAGAGGGCGGGCGGACTGAAGCTTTCTTT. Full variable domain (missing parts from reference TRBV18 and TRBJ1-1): NAGVMQNPRHLVRRRGQEARLRCSPMKGHSHVYWYRQLPEEGLKFMVYLQKENIIDESGMPKERFSAEFPKEGPSILRIQQVVRGDSAAYFCASSPGEGGRTEAFFGQGTRLTVV.

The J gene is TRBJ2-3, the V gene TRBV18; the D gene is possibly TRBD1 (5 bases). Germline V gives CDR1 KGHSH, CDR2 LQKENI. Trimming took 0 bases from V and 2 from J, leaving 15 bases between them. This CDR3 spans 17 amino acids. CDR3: CASSPPRLQGNTDTQYF. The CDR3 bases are TGTGCCAGCTCACCACCGAGGTTGCAGGGTAACACAGATACGCAGTATTTT.

Here the CDR3 reads CASSGTPREAFF. The DNA for the CDR3 is TGTGCCAGCAGTGGGACTCCTAGGGAAGCTTTCTTT. The J gene is TRBJ1-1, the V gene TRBV2; D ambiguous. The CDR3 is 12 amino acids. Germline values: CDR1 SNHLY, CDR2 FYNNEI. V gave up 4 bases and J gave up 8 bases, with 11 bases separating them.

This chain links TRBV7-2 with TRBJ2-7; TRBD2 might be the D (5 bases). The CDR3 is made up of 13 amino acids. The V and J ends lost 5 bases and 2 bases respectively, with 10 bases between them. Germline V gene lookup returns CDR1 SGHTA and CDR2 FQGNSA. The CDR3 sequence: CASSPPGTYEQYF. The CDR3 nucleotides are TGTGCCAGCAGCCCGCCGGGGACCTACGAGCAGTACTTC.

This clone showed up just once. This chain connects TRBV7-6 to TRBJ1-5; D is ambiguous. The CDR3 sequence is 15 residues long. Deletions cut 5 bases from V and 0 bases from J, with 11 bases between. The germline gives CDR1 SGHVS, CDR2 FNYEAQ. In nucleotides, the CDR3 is TGTGCCAGCAGCCCTGGGGAGTATAGCAATCAGCCCCAGCATTTT. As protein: CASSPGEYSNQPQHF.

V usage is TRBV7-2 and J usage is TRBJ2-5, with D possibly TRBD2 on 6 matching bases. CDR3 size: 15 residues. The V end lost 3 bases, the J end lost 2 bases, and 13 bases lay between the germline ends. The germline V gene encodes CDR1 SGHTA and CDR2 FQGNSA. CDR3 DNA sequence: TGTGCCAGCAGCTTGGGACTCAGGATACAAGAGACCCAGTACTTC. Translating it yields CASSLGLRIQETQYF.

The CDR3 protein is CASSQPSRDRVVAEKLFF. DNA for the CDR3: TGTGCCAGCAGCCAACCGTCCCGGGACAGGGTTGTTGCAGAAAAACTGTTTTTT. The J gene is TRBJ1-4, the V gene TRBV14; 9 bases map to TRBD1. This CDR3 has 18 amino acids. The germline CDR1 and CDR2 sequences are SGHDN and FVKESK. The J segment lost 8 bases and the V segment lost 2 bases, leaving 15 bases of the junction unmatched.

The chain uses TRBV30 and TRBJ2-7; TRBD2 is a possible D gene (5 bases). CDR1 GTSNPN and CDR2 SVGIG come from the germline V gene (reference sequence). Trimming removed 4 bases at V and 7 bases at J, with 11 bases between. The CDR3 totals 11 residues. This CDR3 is CAWIHRGEQYF. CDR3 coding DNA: TGTGCCTGGATCCATCGGGGAGAGCAGTACTTC.

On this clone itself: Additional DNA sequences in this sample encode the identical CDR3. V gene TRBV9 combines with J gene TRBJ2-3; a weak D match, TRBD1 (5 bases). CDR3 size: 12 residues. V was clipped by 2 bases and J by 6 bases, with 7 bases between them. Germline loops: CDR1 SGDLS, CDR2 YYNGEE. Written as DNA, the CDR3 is TGTGCCAGCAGCGTGGGGCTGGATACGCAGTATTTT. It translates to CASSVGLDTQYF.